The rows below give T cell receptor beta chains drawn from one sample of a study of response to subunit inactivated influenza vaccine. MiXCR was run by TCRdb on the RT-PCR reads, yielding one entry per CDR3 protein. The profile shows 700,000 to 900,000 distinct CDR3 sequences, 21% of them singletons. Specimen: PBMCs from blood, collected more than 4 days after vaccination. The source of these receptors is a man over 45 who received an inactivated influenza vaccine. The CDR3 runs from the conserved cysteine through the conserved F or W. The order of the fields is J gene, D gene, clone size, V gene, CDR3 protein, CDR3 DNA. The D gene is left open where the match is weak. A clone size is listed for some rows: how often the clone was seen (once, few, many), or a class if it is expanded.

J: TRBJ2-1; D: .; size: few; V: TRBV7-2; CDR3: CASSLAQPQYNEQFF; DNA: TGTGCCAGCAGCTTAGCGCAGCCCCAATACAATGAGCAGTTCTTC
J: TRBJ2-5; D: TRBD2; size: .; V: TRBV5-1; CDR3: CASSLQSGGPETQYF; DNA: TGCGCCAGCAGCTTGCAGTCGGGGGGGCCGGAGACCCAGTACTTC
J: TRBJ1-1; D: .; size: many; V: TRBV29-1; CDR3: CSGITNPNTEAFF; DNA: TGCAGCGGTATTACAAACCCGAACACTGAAGCTTTCTTT
J: TRBJ2-3; D: TRBD2; size: few; V: TRBV20-1; CDR3: CSAAPLASGSLTHTDTQYF; DNA: TGCAGTGCGGCCCCCCTGGCTAGCGGGAGTCTTACGCACACAGATACGCAGTATTTT
J: TRBJ1-2; D: .; size: many; V: TRBV5-4; CDR3: CASSLDGGDYGYTF; DNA: TGTGCCAGCAGCTTGGATGGCGGTGACTATGGCTACACCTTC
J: TRBJ1-2; D: TRBD1; size: .; V: TRBV5-1; CDR3: CASSLRDRGNYGYTF; DNA: TGCGCCAGCAGCCTGCGGGACAGGGGCAACTATGGCTACACCTTC
J: TRBJ2-1; D: TRBD1; size: few; V: TRBV11-2; CDR3: CASSLPSGTGGGGSYNEQFF; DNA: TGTGCCAGCAGCCTCCCATCCGGGACAGGGGGTGGGGGTTCCTACAATGAGCAGTTCTTC
J: TRBJ2-7; D: .; size: few; V: TRBV5-1; CDR3: CASSLIGRVAAEQYF; DNA: TGCGCCAGCAGCTTGATCGGCCGGGTTGCGGCCGAGCAGTACTTC
J: TRBJ1-2; D: .; size: .; V: TRBV5-1; CDR3: CASSLEAGGYEGYTF; DNA: TGCGCCAGCAGCTTGGAAGCCGGGGGGTATGAAGGCTACACCTTC
J: TRBJ2-1; D: TRBD1; size: .; V: TRBV20-1; CDR3: CSARSPRQGHYEQFF; DNA: TGCAGTGCTAGGAGCCCTAGACAGGGTCACTATGAGCAGTTCTTC
J: TRBJ1-1; D: TRBD1; size: few; V: TRBV7-8; CDR3: CASSLRGPGDTEAFF; DNA: TGTGCCAGCAGCTTAAGGGGGCCAGGGGACACTGAAGCTTTCTTT
J: TRBJ2-1; D: .; size: .; V: TRBV11-1; CDR3: CASSLMGSLSQQYNEQFF; DNA: TGTGCCAGCAGCTTAATGGGGAGTCTCTCCCAACAGTACAATGAGCAGTTCTTC
J: TRBJ2-3; D: TRBD1; size: few; V: TRBV9; CDR3: CASSVPDRVSTDTQYF; DNA: TGTGCCAGCAGCGTACCCGACAGGGTCAGTACAGATACGCAGTATTTT
J: TRBJ2-1; D: TRBD2; size: .; V: TRBV4-1; CDR3: CASSQESRRGGYNEQFF; DNA: TGCGCCAGCAGCCAAGAGAGTCGGCGGGGGGGCTACAATGAGCAGTTCTTC
J: TRBJ2-6; D: .; size: .; V: TRBV7-9; CDR3: CASSLFGAGANVLTF; DNA: TGTGCCAGCAGCTTATTCGGTGCTGGGGCCAACGTCCTGACTTTC
J: TRBJ2-1; D: TRBD2; size: .; V: TRBV20-1; CDR3: CSAGTSGRVDEQFF; DNA: TGCAGTGCCGGAACTAGCGGGAGAGTCGATGAGCAGTTCTTC
J: TRBJ2-7; D: TRBD2; size: few; V: TRBV6-1; CDR3: CASSESGASFEQYF; DNA: TGTGCCAGCAGTGAGAGCGGGGCATCTTTCGAGCAGTACTTC
J: TRBJ2-2; D: TRBD2; size: .; V: TRBV6-1; CDR3: CASSAGGGAGGELFF; DNA: TGTGCCAGCAGCGCAGGCGGGGGGGCCGGTGGGGAGCTGTTTTTT
J: TRBJ2-1; D: TRBD2; size: .; V: TRBV19; CDR3: CASSPPSGSTSYNEQFF; DNA: TGTGCCAGTAGTCCCCCCAGCGGGAGTACCTCCTACAATGAGCAGTTCTTC
J: TRBJ2-1; D: .; size: once; V: TRBV7-2; CDR3: CASSLVYSEQFF; DNA: TGTGCCAGCAGCTTGGTCTACTCCGAGCAGTTCTTC